Below are 7 T cell receptor beta chains sequenced from a single sample in a study of blood T cell repertoires in COVID-19. TCRdb's copy holds only in-frame clones and misses some; the assay was immunoSEQ multiplex PCR. The sample comprises 200,000 to 300,000 clones, 75% to 90% of which are singletons, and almost 2% rests with the top ten. Sequencing was performed on peripheral blood. The receptors here all came from a man aged 25-45 years with active or convalescent COVID-19.

The V call is TRBV5-8, the J call TRBJ1-1; TRBD1 aligns across 10 bases. CDR1 and CDR2 from the germline V gene are SGHTS and YDEGEE. The V and J ends lost 4 bases and 5 bases, in that order; junction bases with no gene match: 8. CDR3 size: 15 residues. The CDR3 DNA reads as TGTGCCAGCAGCGAAATGGGACAGGGGCTTACTGAAGCTTTCTTT. Its translation is CASSEMGQGLTEAFF.

This chain connects TRBV7-6 to TRBJ1-4; 7 positions match TRBD1. The CDR3 is made up of 13 amino acids. Germline CDR1 and CDR2: SGHVS and FNYEAQ. V shed 4 bases and J 11 bases; nucleotides not matched to a gene: 7. The CDR3, as DNA: TGTGCCAGCAGCTCTTATACAGGGGAGAAACTGTTTTTT. Protein sequence: CASSSYTGEKLFF.

V is TRBV29-1 and J is TRBJ1-1; D is uncertain. With 3 bases removed from V and 5 bases from J, the gap between germline ends came to 16 bases. This CDR3 is built from 14 residues. The germline gives CDR1 SQVTM, CDR2 ANQGSEA. The CDR3: CSVEKGQPGTEAFF. CDR3 coding DNA: TGCAGCGTTGAGAAGGGCCAGCCGGGAACTGAAGCTTTCTTT.

For the CDR3, the DNA is TGTGCCAGCAGCACAGGGGTTACCGCAGATACGCAGTATTTT. It codes for CASSTGVTADTQYF. The chain has TRBV6-5 and TRBJ2-3; the match to TRBD1 covers 7 bases. Germline lookup yields CDR1 MNHEY and CDR2 SVGAGI. V was clipped by 6 bases and J by 4 bases; unmatched bases: 7. The CDR3 runs to 14 residues.

This clone was counted once. The chain couples TRBV7-2 to TRBJ1-2; unclear D gene. Germline assignment: CDR1 SGHTA and CDR2 FQGNSA. The V end was cut by 0 bases, the J end by 2 bases, with 13 bases between. CDR3 length: 16 residues. For the CDR3, the DNA is TGTGCCAGCAGCTTAGCGCTAGGTTCTGGGAACTATGGCTACACCTTC. Its translation: CASSLALGSGNYGYTF. Based on the CDR3 plus reference TRBV7-2 and TRBJ1-2, the full variable domain is GAGVSQSPSNKVTEKGKDVELRCDPISGHTALYWYRQSLGQGLEFLIYFQGNSAPDKSGLPSDRFSAERTGGSVSTLTIQRTQQEDSAVYLCASSLALGSGNYGYTFGSGTRLTVV.

This rearrangement joins TRBV3-1 (or the pseudogene TRBV3-2) to TRBJ1-1; no clear D. The CDR3 is 15 residues long. Trimming shortened V by 1 base and J by 7 bases, and 16 bases separated the two germline ends. Germline V gives CDR1 LGHDT, CDR2 YNNKEL (reference sequence). The DNA for the CDR3 is TGTGCCAGCAGCCAAGTCTTCCCGGGGTTTGGTGAAGCTTTCTTT. Translation gives CASSQVFPGFGEAFF.

This clone was seen only once. The J gene is TRBJ2-7, the V gene TRBV30; no reliable D call. Per germline, CDR1 GTSNPN and CDR2 SVGIG (reference sequence). The CDR3 runs 13 residues. V lost 2 bases, J lost 4 bases, and 12 bases lay in between. The CDR3 reads CAWSLVLLYEQYF. The CDR3 DNA follows: TGTGCCTGGAGTCTAGTCCTCTTATACGAGCAGTACTTC.